This T cell receptor (beta chain) was observed in a study of blood T cell repertoires in COVID-19. About the study: The cDNA or gDNA used as material had been derived from T cells, B-cell-depleted T cells, or PBMCs.

Per the original methods: Reference gene primer amplification yielded estimated nucleated cell counts. This table comes from immunoSEQ multiplex PCR, and its TCRdb copy is limited to in-frame clones, with some not included. The V and J calls and clone size were taken over from that table, and D and trimming were inferred from the DNA. This sample yields about 110,000 clones, of which about 83% are seen a single time; roughly 4% belongs to the top ten. Germline loops: CDR1 MNHEY, CDR2 SVGAGI. The CDR3 is 14 amino acids. V was pared by 6 bases and J by 4 bases, with 12 bases between. The sequence derives from a woman aged 65 to 85 with acute or convalescent COVID-19. Sequenced: peripheral blood. The V call is TRBV6-5, the J call TRBJ1-4; D call uncertain. Here the CDR3 reads CASSPTGSNEKLFF. For the CDR3, the DNA is TGTGCCAGCAGCCCCACCGGGAGTAATGAAAAACTGTTTTTT.